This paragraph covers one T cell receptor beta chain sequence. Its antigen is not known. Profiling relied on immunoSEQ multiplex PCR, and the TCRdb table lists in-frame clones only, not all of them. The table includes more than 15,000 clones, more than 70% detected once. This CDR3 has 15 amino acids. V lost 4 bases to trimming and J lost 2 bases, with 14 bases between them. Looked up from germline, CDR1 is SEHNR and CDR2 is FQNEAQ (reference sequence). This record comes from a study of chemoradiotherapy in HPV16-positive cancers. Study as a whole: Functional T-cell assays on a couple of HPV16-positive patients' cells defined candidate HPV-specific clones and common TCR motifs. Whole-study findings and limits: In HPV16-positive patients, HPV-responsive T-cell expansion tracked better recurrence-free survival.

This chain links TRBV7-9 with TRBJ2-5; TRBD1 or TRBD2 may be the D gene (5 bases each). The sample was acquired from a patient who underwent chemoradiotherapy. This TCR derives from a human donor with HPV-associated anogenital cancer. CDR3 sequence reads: CASSSRDQWQETQYF. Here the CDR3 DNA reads TGTGCCAGCAGCTCCAGGGACCAGTGGCAAGAGACCCAGTACTTC.